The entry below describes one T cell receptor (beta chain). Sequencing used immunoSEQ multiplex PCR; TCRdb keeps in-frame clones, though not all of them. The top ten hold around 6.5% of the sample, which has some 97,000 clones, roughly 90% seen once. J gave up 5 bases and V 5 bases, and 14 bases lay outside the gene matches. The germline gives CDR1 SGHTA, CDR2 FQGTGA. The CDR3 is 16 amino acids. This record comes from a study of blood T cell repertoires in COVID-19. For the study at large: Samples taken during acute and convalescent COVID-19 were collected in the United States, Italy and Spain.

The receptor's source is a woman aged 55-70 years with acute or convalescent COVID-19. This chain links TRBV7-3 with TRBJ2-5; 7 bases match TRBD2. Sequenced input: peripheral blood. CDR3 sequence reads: CASSPAGGLTWETQYF. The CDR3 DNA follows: TGTGCCAGCAGCCCCGCCGGGGGACTAACGTGGGAGACCCAGTACTTC.